These 3 T cell receptor beta chains were all obtained from the same sample, sequenced in a study of blood T cells in healthy people across ages. Through a sample-barcoded 5' primer and a J-beta primer mix, a second PCR was run for roughly 6 to 11 cycles. One entry per CDR3 protein, called by TCRdb with MiXCR from the 5' RACE reads. There are hundreds of thousands of distinct CDR3 sequences in the sample; about 34% occur only once, and 15% to 19% lies in the top ten. Source material: blood. The origin of the receptors is a woman of 80 years or more in good health.

Only a few counts were recorded for this clonotype. The V call is TRBV27, the J call TRBJ1-6; maybe TRBD1 (6 bases). Germline V gene data show CDR1 as MNHEY and CDR2 as SMNVEV (reference sequence). V gave up 3 bases and J gave up 13 bases, with 16 bases separating them. This CDR3 has 14 amino acids. The CDR3: CASSFPGAASPLHF. CDR3 in DNA: TGTGCCAGCAGTTTCCCGGGGGCGGCCTCCCCCCTCCACTTT.

Remarks on this clonotype: A read error may explain this, as a much larger clone is one base away. The chain combines TRBV15 with TRBJ2-6, with D possibly matching TRBD1 (5 bases). The CDR3 sequence is 15 residues long. CDR1 LNHNV and CDR2 YYDKDF come from the germline V gene (reference sequence). CDR3 protein: CATSRDLSGANVPTF. The CDR3 region has the DNA TGTGCCACCAGCAGGGACCTCTCTGGGGCCAACGTCCCGACTTTC.

This clonotype appeared many times. The chain recombines TRBV7-6 with TRBJ2-7, with D perhaps matching TRBD1 (5 bases). Per germline, CDR1 SGHVS and CDR2 FNYEAQ. The CDR3 sequence is 14 residues long. With 5 bases removed from V and 0 bases from J, the gap between germline ends came to 11 bases. CDR3 DNA: TGTGCCAGCAGCCGGACACGCAACTCCTACGAGCAGTACTTC. Residues: CASSRTRNSYEQYF.